The 8 T cell receptor beta chains below come from one sample, sequenced in a study of CD8 T cells in ankylosing spondylitis. TCRdb independently ran MiXCR on the 5' RACE reads; one entry per CDR3 protein. Of hundreds of thousands of distinct CDR3 sequences listed, roughly 8.6% were seen once; the top ten hold 6.5% to 7%. Sequenced input: blood, either unsorted or a sorted T cell fraction (not recorded which). Receptor source: a male donor with ankylosing spondylitis or in good health (not recorded which).

This clonotype was recorded a few times. The gene calls are TRBV20-1 and TRBJ2-5; the D gene could be TRBD1 or TRBD2 (5 bases each). Deletions cut 1 base from V and 5 bases from J, with 8 bases between. The CDR3 is 12 amino acids. The germline V gene has CDR1 DFQATT and CDR2 SNEGSKA (reference sequence). CDR3 sequence reads: CSARAGAETQYF. The CDR3 coding sequence is TGCAGTGCTAGAGCCGGGGCGGAGACCCAGTACTTC.

This clonotype was detected ten times or more. The genes are TRBV12-3 or TRBV12-4 and TRBJ2-5; D may be TRBD1 or TRBD2 (5 bases each). The V end was cut by 5 bases, the J end by 0 bases, with 10 bases between. The CDR3 covers 14 residues. The CDR3 region has the DNA TGTGCCAGCAGTCGGGACGGGTACCAAGAGACCCAGTACTTC. It translates to CASSRDGYQETQYF.

This clonotype appeared many times. The CDR3 protein is CASSSAAGGTDTQYF. The DNA for the CDR3 is TGCGCCAGCAGCTCCGCAGCGGGGGGGACAGATACGCAGTATTTT. V is TRBV5-1 and J is TRBJ2-3; 10 nucleotides line up with TRBD2. CDR1 and CDR2 from the germline V gene are SGHRS and YFSETQ. This CDR3 has 15 residues. After removal of 3 bases from V and 3 bases from J, the junction contained 4 bases not matched to a gene.

This clonotype came up many times. This chain links TRBV7-2 with TRBJ2-3; no clear D. The CDR3 has 12 amino acids. Germline V gives CDR1 SGHTA, CDR2 FQGNSA. Deletions cut 5 bases from V and 5 bases from J, with 8 bases between. In DNA form, the CDR3 reads TGTGCCAGCAGCCTGCTAATAGATACGCAGTATTTT. As protein: CASSLLIDTQYF.

This clonotype was seen repeatedly, ten times or more. The gene calls are TRBV20-1 and TRBJ2-1; 7 bases line up with TRBD2. Unmatched junction bases numbered 6, after V lost 6 bases and J lost 4 bases. The CDR3 runs 13 residues. CDR1 DFQATT and CDR2 SNEGSKA come from the germline V gene (reference sequence). This chain's CDR3 is CSALPGGYNEQFF. Written as DNA, the CDR3 is TGCAGTGCCCTGCCGGGGGGATACAATGAGCAGTTCTTC.

This chain links TRBV15 with TRBJ2-7; the D gene is possibly TRBD2 (5 bases). The germline gives CDR1 LNHNV, CDR2 YYDKDF (reference sequence). V lost 6 bases and J 1 base, leaving 13 bases between the germline ends. This CDR3 comprises 14 residues. The CDR3 DNA reads as TGTGCCACCAGTGGCCCACCGGGGTCCTACGAGCAGTACTTC. Protein sequence: CATSGPPGSYEQYF.

This clonotype came up many times. V usage is TRBV7-2 and J usage is TRBJ2-3, with TRBD2 identical over 8 bases. The length of the CDR3 is 16 residues. Germline lookup yields CDR1 SGHTA and CDR2 FQGNSA. After removal of 4 bases from V and 6 bases from J, the junction contained 12 bases not matched to a gene. The CDR3 bases are TGTGCCAGCAGCTCCTCCAGCGGGAGTGGGGGCGATACGCAGTATTTT. Translating gives CASSSSSGSGGDTQYF. Variable domain in full (rest from reference TRBV7-2 and TRBJ2-3): GAGVSQSPSNKVTEKGKDVELRCDPISGHTALYWYRQSLGQGLEFLIYFQGNSAPDKSGLPSDRFSAERTGGSVSTLTIQRTQQEDSAVYLCASSSSSGSGGDTQYFGPGTRLTVL.

This clonotype was picked up many times. The chain couples TRBV28 to TRBJ2-1; 11 nucleotides line up with TRBD1. Germline V CDR1 and CDR2: MDHEN, SYDVKM. Unmatched junction bases numbered 3, after V lost 0 bases and J lost 2 bases. This CDR3 region has 17 residues. CDR3 in amino acids: CASSLWGTGGTYNEQFF. The CDR3 DNA is TGTGCCAGCAGTTTATGGGGGACAGGGGGTACCTACAATGAGCAGTTCTTC.